Shown below are 17 T cell receptor beta chains from a single sample sequenced in a study of CD8 T cells in Susac syndrome. Reverse transcription of about 0.5 to 1 ug RNA used random hexamers. One entry per CDR3 protein results from TCRdb running MiXCR on the immunoSEQ multiplex PCR reads. The sample lists about 110,000 distinct CDR3 sequences; roughly 94% were seen once. Sequenced input: CD8+ T cells from PBMCs. These TCRs come from a human donor with Susac syndrome.

The chain joins TRBV12-3 or TRBV12-4 to TRBJ2-7; 11 bases are shared with TRBD1. This CDR3 has 14 amino acids. V was clipped by 2 bases and J by 5 bases; unmatched bases: 2. Here the CDR3 reads CASSLRTGGNEQYF. The CDR3 coding sequence is TGTGCCAGCAGTTTAAGGACAGGGGGCAACGAGCAGTACTTC.

The J gene is TRBJ1-5, the V gene TRBV27; D call uncertain. The CDR3 runs 15 residues. The germline V gene encodes CDR1 MNHEY and CDR2 SMNVEV (reference sequence). Trimming cost V 2 bases and J 4 bases, with 12 bases left between them. CDR3 DNA: TGTGCCAGCAGTTTAGGTAGTGGGAATAATCAGCCCCAGCATTTT. It codes for CASSLGSGNNQPQHF.

Remarks on this clonotype: One end of the junction is discordant with germline, which a read error may explain. The V and J genes are TRBV20-1 and TRBJ2-1, with D possibly being TRBD1 or TRBD2 (5 bases each). There are 13 residues in the CDR3. Germline lookup yields CDR1 DFQATT and CDR2 SNEGSKA (reference sequence). CDR3 in DNA: TGTAGTGCTAGAGGGGACCGATACAATGAGCAGTTCTTC. Translated, it gives CSARGDRYNEQFF.

V gene TRBV29-1 combines with J gene TRBJ1-6; the D is unclear. Germline CDR1 reads SQVTM; CDR2 reads ANQGSEA. The CDR3 totals 12 residues. Deletions cut 7 bases from V and 7 bases from J, with 11 bases between. The CDR3 loop reads CSAREGNSPLHF. The CDR3 region has the DNA TGCAGCGCCCGCGAAGGCAATTCACCCCTCCACTTT.

CDR3 nucleotides: TGTGCCAGCAGCCTCTCGTGGTCTGGGGATCGGGAGACCCAGTACTTC. Its translation is CASSLSWSGDRETQYF. This chain links TRBV11-2 with TRBJ2-5; no clear D gene. Trimming cost V 5 bases and J 5 bases, with 21 bases left between them. This CDR3 spans 16 amino acids. CDR1 SGHAT and CDR2 FQNNGV come from the germline V gene.

The chain recombines TRBV27 with TRBJ2-2, with 7 bases matching TRBD2. Germline trimming cut 7 bases from V and 0 bases from J; bases unmatched to any gene: 2. The CDR3 runs to 14 residues. CDR1 and CDR2 (germline): MNHEY, SMNVEV (reference sequence). CDR3 bases: TGTGCCAGCAAAGCGGGGTCGAACACCGGGGAGCTGTTTTTT. Protein sequence: CASKAGSNTGELFF.

This clonotype was seen more than once but under ten times. This chain connects TRBV27 to TRBJ2-7; D remains ambiguous. The CDR3 loop spans 11 amino acids. The V end lost 6 bases, the J end lost 5 bases, and 8 bases lay between the germline ends. Per the germline V gene, CDR1 is MNHEY and CDR2 is SMNVEV (reference sequence). CDR3 amino acids: CASRSGNEQYF. The DNA for the CDR3 is TGTGCCAGCAGGAGTGGAAACGAGCAGTACTTC.

This clonotype occurred once. The chain couples TRBV12-3 or TRBV12-4 to TRBJ2-2; D uncertain. The CDR3 extends over 13 amino acids. Trimming took off 1 base at V and 6 bases at J, with 6 bases between the two ends. This CDR3 is CASSLDWAGELFF. DNA for the CDR3: TGTGCCAGCAGTTTAGACTGGGCCGGGGAGCTGTTTTTT.

The chain carries TRBV14 and TRBJ2-5; 9 positions match TRBD1. V lost 1 base, J lost 3 bases, and 0 bases stayed unmatched. This CDR3 is 14 amino acids long. The V gene's germline CDR1 is SGHDN and CDR2 FVKESK. The CDR3 protein is CASSQGDREETQYF. The CDR3 region has the DNA TGTGCCAGCAGCCAAGGGGACAGGGAAGAGACCCAGTACTTC.

The chain couples TRBV12-3 or TRBV12-4 to TRBJ1-2, with D perhaps matching TRBD1 (6 bases). V was trimmed by 5 bases and J by 8 bases, leaving 12 bases between them. This CDR3 region has 12 residues. The CDR3 DNA reads as TGTGCCAGCAGTCAAGGGGGGGAAGGCTACACCTTC. Encoded protein: CASSQGGEGYTF.

The chain carries TRBV7-3 and TRBJ2-3; D is unresolved. Germline CDR1 and CDR2: SGHTA and FQGTGA. Trimming stripped 1 base from V and 1 base from J, with 9 bases between. The CDR3 extends over 15 amino acids. The CDR3 sequence is CASSLSGRRTDTQYF. For the CDR3, the DNA is TGTGCCAGCAGCTTAAGTGGTCGTCGCACAGATACGCAGTATTTT.

This clonotype was detected only once. CDR3 bases: TGTGCCAGCAGCCCCTGGGACAGGGGAGAAAACACCATATATTTT. It yields the protein CASSPWDRGENTIYF. This sequence joins TRBV3-1 and TRBJ1-3, with 10 bases aligning to TRBD1. The J segment lost 6 bases and the V segment lost 4 bases, leaving 6 bases of the junction unmatched. The CDR3 runs 15 residues. The germline gives CDR1 LGHDT, CDR2 YNNKEL (reference sequence). Supplemented by reference TRBV3-1 and TRBJ1-3, the full variable domain reads DTAVSQTPKYLVTQMGNDKSIKCEQNLGHDTMYWYKQDSKKFLKIMFSYNNKELIINETVPNRFSPKSPDKAHLNLHINSLELGDSAVYFCASSPWDRGENTIYFGEGSWLTVV.

V is TRBV6-2 or TRBV6-3 and J is TRBJ2-1; the D is unclear. Germline loops: CDR1 MNHEY, CDR2 SVGEGT. Trimming removed 4 bases at V and 5 bases at J, with 9 bases between. This CDR3 contains 13 residues. The CDR3 spells CASSSLTHNEQFF. CDR3 DNA: TGTGCCAGCAGTTCCCTGACACACAATGAGCAGTTCTTC.

The chain recombines TRBV9 with TRBJ2-7; 11 bases are a match to TRBD1. V was clipped by 0 bases and J by 5 bases; unmatched bases: 4. From germline, CDR1 is SGDLS and CDR2 YYNGEE. This CDR3 contains 15 residues. As DNA, the CDR3 is TGTGCCAGCAGCGTAGGCCCGGACAGGGGGCACGAGCAGTACTTC. Amino acid sequence: CASSVGPDRGHEQYF.

The chain combines TRBV2 with TRBJ2-7; weak D call: TRBD1 (6 bases). Trimming cost V 6 bases and J 2 bases, with 14 bases left between them. The CDR3 loop spans 14 amino acids. Germline V lookup: CDR1 SNHLY, CDR2 FYNNEI. The CDR3 sequence: CASSTTGPPYEQYF. The CDR3 DNA follows: TGTGCCAGCAGCACGACAGGCCCGCCCTACGAGCAGTACTTC. Drawing the rest from reference TRBV2 and TRBJ2-7, the complete variable domain is EPEVTQTPSHQVTQMGQEVILRCVPISNHLYFYWYRQILGQKVEFLVSFYNNEISEKSEIFDDQFSVERPDGSNFTLKIRSTKLEDSAMYFCASSTTGPPYEQYFGPGTRLTVT.

The chain is built from TRBV7-6 and TRBJ1-1; 11 bases are a match to TRBD1. V shed 5 bases and J 6 bases; nucleotides not matched to a gene: 5. The germline V gene has CDR1 SGHVS and CDR2 FNYEAQ. The CDR3 is made up of 14 amino acids. CDR3 in amino acids: CASSPRTGGPEAFF. For the CDR3, the DNA is TGTGCCAGCAGCCCGAGGACAGGGGGCCCTGAAGCTTTCTTT.

CDR3 in DNA: TGTGCCAGCAGTTACAGCGGGACTAGCGGGGGGATCGATGAGCAGTTCTTC. It specifies CASSYSGTSGGIDEQFF. V is TRBV6-5 and J is TRBJ2-1; 15 nucleotides line up with TRBD2. Germline V gene lookup returns CDR1 MNHEY and CDR2 SVGAGI. The CDR3 totals 17 residues. The V and J ends lost 2 bases and 8 bases, in that order; junction bases with no gene match: 7.